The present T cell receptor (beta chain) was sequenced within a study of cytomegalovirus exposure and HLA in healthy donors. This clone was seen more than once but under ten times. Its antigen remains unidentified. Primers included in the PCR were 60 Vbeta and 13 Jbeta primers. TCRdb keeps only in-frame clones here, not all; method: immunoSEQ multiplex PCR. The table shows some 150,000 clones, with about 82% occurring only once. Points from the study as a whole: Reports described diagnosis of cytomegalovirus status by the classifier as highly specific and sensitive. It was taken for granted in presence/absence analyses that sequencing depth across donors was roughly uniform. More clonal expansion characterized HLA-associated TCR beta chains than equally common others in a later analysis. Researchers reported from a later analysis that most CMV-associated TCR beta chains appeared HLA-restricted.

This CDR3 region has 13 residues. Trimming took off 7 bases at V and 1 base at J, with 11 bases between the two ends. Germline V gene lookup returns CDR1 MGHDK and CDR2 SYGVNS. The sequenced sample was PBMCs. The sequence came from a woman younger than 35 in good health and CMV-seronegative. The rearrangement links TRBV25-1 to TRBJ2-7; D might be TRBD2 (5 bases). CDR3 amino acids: CASIGKYSYEQYF. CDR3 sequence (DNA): TGTGCCAGCATCGGGAAATATTCCTACGAGCAGTACTTC.